Below, 24 T cell receptor beta chains from the same sample are listed, as sequenced in a study of HIV-infected patients and healthy controls. TCRdb processed the 5' RACE reads anew with MiXCR; each CDR3 protein has one entry. The table lists 65,000 to 70,000 distinct CDR3 sequences, roughly 16% of them singletons. Specimen: CD4+ T cells from blood. These receptors were collected from a human donor in good health.

This clonotype was counted only a few times. The chain has TRBV19 and TRBJ2-2; D remains ambiguous. Germline values: CDR1 LNHDA, CDR2 SQIVND (reference sequence). This CDR3 is built from 15 residues. The germline V and J ends were trimmed by 2 bases and 4 bases, with 11 bases remaining between them. CDR3 sequence (DNA): TGTGCCAGTAGTATATGGCATCGGAGCACCGGGGAGCTGTTTTTT. Encoded protein: CASSIWHRSTGELFF.

V and J are TRBV27 and TRBJ2-3; D gene ambiguous. V was pared by 8 bases and J by 3 bases, with 12 bases between. The CDR3 totals 13 residues. Germline loops: CDR1 MNHEY, CDR2 SMNVEV (reference sequence). CDR3 in DNA: TGTGCCAGCCGTGGGGTGGCAACAGATACGCAGTATTTT. Translating it yields CASRGVATDTQYF.

Only a few counts were recorded for this clonotype. V is TRBV24-1 and J is TRBJ1-4, with D tentatively TRBD1 (5 bases). The V and J ends lost 4 bases and 8 bases respectively, with 16 bases between them. There are 15 residues in the CDR3. The germline V gene encodes CDR1 KGHDR and CDR2 SFDVKD. Here the CDR3 reads CATSEASGGSEKLFF. For the CDR3, the DNA is TGTGCCACCAGTGAAGCCTCGGGGGGATCCGAAAAACTGTTTTTT.

Only a few counts were recorded for this clonotype. The chain recombines TRBV18 with TRBJ1-1; maybe TRBD1 (5 bases). Per germline, CDR1 KGHSH and CDR2 LQKENI. The V gene lost 6 bases and the J gene lost 0 bases, with 11 bases spanning the gap. The CDR3 totals 14 residues. For the CDR3, the DNA is TGTGCCAGCTCTCGTGACAGCTTGAACACTGAAGCTTTCTTT. Translation: CASSRDSLNTEAFF.

CDR3 sequence: CASRPTGRTGYNSPLHF. The DNA for the CDR3 is TGTGCCAGCAGACCAACTGGAAGGACAGGGTATAATTCACCCCTCCACTTT. The V call is TRBV6-2 or TRBV6-3, the J call TRBJ1-6; TRBD1 matches 8 bases. This CDR3 contains 17 residues. Germline CDR1 and CDR2: MNHEY and SVGEGT. Germline trimming cut 6 bases from V and 4 bases from J; bases unmatched to any gene: 11.

This clonotype showed up just a few times. The gene calls are TRBV7-3 and TRBJ2-1, with D perhaps given as TRBD1 or TRBD2 (5 bases each). V gave up 5 bases and J gave up 2 bases, with 19 bases separating them. The CDR3 spans 17 residues. Germline assignment: CDR1 SGHTA and CDR2 FQGTGA. CDR3 region: CASSRTGTPRTYNEQFF. The CDR3 nucleotides read TGTGCCAGCAGCCGGACCGGGACCCCAAGGACCTACAATGAGCAGTTCTTC.

This clonotype showed up many times. The chain couples TRBV18 to TRBJ1-1; possibly TRBD1 for D (5 bases). This CDR3 comprises 14 residues. Germline V gene lookup returns CDR1 KGHSH and CDR2 LQKENI. V was trimmed by 2 bases and J by 5 bases, leaving 12 bases between them. The CDR3, as DNA: TGTGCCAGCTCACCATCGTTGGGGGGAACTGAAGCTTTCTTT. This encodes CASSPSLGGTEAFF.

This clonotype was counted a single time. The CDR3: CASNHRDLYNSPLHF. The CDR3 nucleotides are TGTGCCAGCAATCATAGGGACCTGTATAATTCACCCCTCCACTTT. The gene calls are TRBV2 and TRBJ1-6; maybe TRBD1 (5 bases). The CDR3 length is 15 residues. Per germline, CDR1 SNHLY and CDR2 FYNNEI. Trimming shortened V by 7 bases and J by 4 bases, and 14 bases separated the two germline ends.

This clonotype was found many times. V gene TRBV6-2 or TRBV6-3 combines with J gene TRBJ2-2; no definite D call. Trimming left V 2 bases short and J 6 bases short, with 19 bases between. Germline V gene data show CDR1 as MNHEY and CDR2 as SVGEGT. The CDR3 has 17 residues. The CDR3 spells CASSYRPAAAAAGELFF. The CDR3 DNA is TGTGCCAGCAGTTACCGGCCCGCTGCTGCTGCTGCCGGGGAGCTGTTTTTT.

This clonotype was detected ten times or more. The rearrangement links TRBV3-1 to TRBJ2-7; D is possibly TRBD1 (5 bases). V lost 3 bases and J lost 3, with 15 bases in between. CDR1 and CDR2 from the germline V gene are LGHDT and YNNKEL (reference sequence). CDR3 length equals 15 residues. In DNA form, the CDR3 reads TGTGCCAGCAGCCAGACTCCAGGTGACAGCTACGAGCAGTACTTC. It translates to CASSQTPGDSYEQYF.

This clonotype was seen at least ten times. This chain uses TRBV7-2 with TRBJ2-3; 13 bases are shared with TRBD2. J gave up 2 bases and V 6 bases, and 11 bases lay outside the gene matches. The CDR3 sequence is 18 residues long. Per germline, CDR1 SGHTA and CDR2 FQGNSA. The CDR3 is CASRHPGLAGIPTDTQYF. CDR3 nucleotide sequence: TGTGCCAGCAGACACCCGGGACTAGCGGGAATCCCCACAGATACGCAGTATTTT. Filled out from reference TRBV7-2 and TRBJ2-3, the complete variable domain reads GAGVSQSPSNKVTEKGKDVELRCDPISGHTALYWYRQSLGQGLEFLIYFQGNSAPDKSGLPSDRFSAERTGGSVSTLTIQRTQQEDSAVYLCASRHPGLAGIPTDTQYFGPGTRLTVL.

This clonotype occurred many times. V is TRBV6-2 or TRBV6-3 and J is TRBJ1-4; D gene uncertain. Germline loops: CDR1 MNHEY, CDR2 SVGEGT. The V and J ends lost 2 bases and 5 bases respectively, with 12 bases between them. The CDR3 runs to 15 residues. CDR3 in amino acids: CASSYEWSDNEKLFF. CDR3 in DNA: TGTGCCAGCAGTTACGAATGGAGCGACAATGAAAAACTGTTTTTT.

This clonotype came up a few times. V is TRBV28 and J is TRBJ2-3, with TRBD1 identical over 9 bases. With 8 bases clipped from V and 2 bases from J, the junction kept 5 bases outside the gene matches. This CDR3 comprises 14 residues. Germline CDR1 is MDHEN and CDR2 is SYDVKM. In DNA form, the CDR3 reads TGTGCCAGCGGAGGGACAGGGATCACAGATACGCAGTATTTT. It codes for CASGGTGITDTQYF.

This clonotype was counted ten times or more. The V and J genes are TRBV29-1 and TRBJ1-1, with 7 nucleotides matching TRBD1. Looked up from germline, CDR1 is SQVTM and CDR2 is ANQGSEA. This CDR3 region has 13 residues. Trimming at V came to 3 bases and at J to 4 bases, leaving 5 bases not matched to a gene. DNA for the CDR3: TGCAGCGTTGATTCGCCAGGGGGCACTGAAGCTTTCTTT. It yields the protein CSVDSPGGTEAFF. Looking up the rest from reference TRBV29-1 and TRBJ1-1 gives the full variable domain: SAVISQKPSRDICQRGTSLTIQCQVDSQVTMMFWYRQQPGQSLTLIATANQGSEATYESGFVIDKFPISRPNLTFSTLTVSNMSPEDSSIYLCSVDSPGGTEAFFGQGTRLTVV.

The gene calls are TRBV12-3 or TRBV12-4 and TRBJ2-5; 11 bases fit TRBD2. V shed 6 bases, J shed 4 bases, and the junction held 4 bases outside the gene matches. This CDR3 contains 14 residues. This chain's CDR3 is CASRRLAGGETQYF. DNA of the CDR3: TGTGCCAGCAGACGGCTAGCGGGAGGAGAGACCCAGTACTTC.

The V and J genes are TRBV14 and TRBJ2-1, with 16 nucleotides matching TRBD2. V shed 2 bases and J 5 bases; nucleotides not matched to a gene: 15. This CDR3 spans 21 amino acids. Germline V gene sequence: CDR1 SGHDN, CDR2 FVKESK. The CDR3 reads CASSQHYPGLAGGPGDNEQFF. The CDR3 DNA reads TGTGCCAGCAGCCAACACTACCCGGGACTAGCGGGAGGGCCGGGGGACAATGAGCAGTTCTTC.

The table lists this clonotype with a few counts. The chain has TRBV20-1 and TRBJ1-4; D possibly corresponds to TRBD1 (6 bases). This CDR3 spans 11 amino acids. In germline, CDR1 is DFQATT, CDR2 SNEGSKA (reference sequence). V lost 4 bases and J lost 17, with 17 bases in between. CDR3 amino acids: CSAIRGPAYFF. CDR3 DNA: TGCAGTGCTATCAGGGGCCCGGCCTATTTTTTT.

The chain recombines TRBV20-1 with TRBJ2-1, with TRBD2 matching over 8 bases. This CDR3 is 14 amino acids long. Germline lookup yields CDR1 DFQATT and CDR2 SNEGSKA (reference sequence). V lost 5 bases to trimming and J lost 3 bases; unmatched junction nucleotides: 6. The CDR3 here is CSASRGGVYNEQFF. DNA of the CDR3: TGCAGTGCTTCACGGGGGGGCGTCTACAATGAGCAGTTCTTC.

This clonotype showed up just a few times. The rearrangement joins TRBV18 to TRBJ1-1; D is unclear. Trimming removed 7 bases at V and 6 bases at J, with 12 bases between. The CDR3 consists of 12 residues. Germline-derived CDR1 and CDR2 are KGHSH and LQKENI. The CDR3 bases are TGTGCCAGCTTACTAGGCTCGTCTGAAGCTTTCTTT. This encodes CASLLGSSEAFF.

This clonotype has just a few counts. The chain uses TRBV6-5 and TRBJ1-5; no clear D. CDR1 MNHEY and CDR2 SVGAGI come from the germline V gene. This CDR3 is built from 15 residues. The ends were cut back, 2 bases at V and 4 bases at J, with 12 bases in the middle. The CDR3 loop reads CASSYVAGGNQPQHF. The CDR3 DNA reads TGTGCCAGCAGTTACGTGGCCGGTGGAAATCAGCCCCAGCATTTT.

The CDR3 region has the DNA TGTGCCAGCAGCCAAGAGGGGACAGGGTATCGCTATGGCTACACCTTC. Amino acid sequence: CASSQEGTGYRYGYTF. The rearrangement joins TRBV14 to TRBJ1-2; 9 nucleotides match TRBD1. The CDR3 is 16 residues long. V lost 0 bases and J lost 4; bases outside the gene matches: 6. Germline V lookup: CDR1 SGHDN, CDR2 FVKESK.

This clonotype was seen ten or more times. The CDR3 reads CASSSHRVGQYF. CDR3 in DNA: TGTGCCAGCAGTTCTCACAGGGTCGGGCAGTACTTC. J is TRBJ2-7 and V is TRBV6-6; the D gene is possibly TRBD1 (6 bases). V lost 4 bases and J lost 9, with 13 bases in between. The CDR3 is 12 amino acids. Germline V gene lookup returns CDR1 MNHNY and CDR2 SVGAGI (reference sequence).

J is TRBJ1-3 and V is TRBV6-6, with a possible D match to TRBD1 (6 bases). Germline values: CDR1 MNHNY, CDR2 SVGAGI (reference sequence). This CDR3 is built from 15 residues. Between the trimmed V and J ends, which lost 6 bases and 0 bases, there was a span of 12 bases. The chain's CDR3 is CASSWTASSGNTIYF. The CDR3 bases are TGTGCCAGCAGCTGGACAGCGAGCTCTGGAAACACCATATATTTT.

This clonotype has only a few counts. This chain links TRBV5-1 with TRBJ2-7; D is uncertain. V was pared by 0 bases and J by 0 bases, with 4 bases between. Per germline, CDR1 SGHRS and CDR2 YFSETQ. This CDR3 has 13 amino acids. The CDR3 sequence is CASSLDYSYEQYF. CDR3 nucleotides: TGCGCCAGCAGCTTGGACTACTCCTACGAGCAGTACTTC.